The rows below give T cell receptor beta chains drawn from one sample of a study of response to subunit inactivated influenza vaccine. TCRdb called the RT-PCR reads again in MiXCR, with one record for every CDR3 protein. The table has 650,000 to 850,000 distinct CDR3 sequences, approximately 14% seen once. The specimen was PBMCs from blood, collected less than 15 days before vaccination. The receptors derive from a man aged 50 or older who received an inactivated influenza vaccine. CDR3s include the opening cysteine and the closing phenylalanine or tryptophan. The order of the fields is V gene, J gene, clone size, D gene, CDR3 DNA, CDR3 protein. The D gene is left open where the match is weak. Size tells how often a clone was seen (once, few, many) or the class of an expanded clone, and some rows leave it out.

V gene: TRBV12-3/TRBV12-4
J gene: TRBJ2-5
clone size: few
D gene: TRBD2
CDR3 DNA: TGTGCCAGCAGTCCTCTAGCGGGAGCGCCCCGGGAGACCCAGTACTTC
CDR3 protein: CASSPLAGAPRETQYF

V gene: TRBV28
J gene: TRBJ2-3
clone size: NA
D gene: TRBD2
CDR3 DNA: TGTGCCAGCAGTCTCATGGGACTAGCGGGACCTACAGATACGCAGTATTTT
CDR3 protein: CASSLMGLAGPTDTQYF

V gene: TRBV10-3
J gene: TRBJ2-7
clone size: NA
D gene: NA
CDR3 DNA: TGTGCCATCAGTGACCCGGGACATAGCTACGAGCAGTACTTC
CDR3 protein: CAISDPGHSYEQYF

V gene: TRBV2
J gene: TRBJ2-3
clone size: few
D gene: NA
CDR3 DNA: TGTGCCAGCAGTGTGCTGACTGCAGAAGATACGCAGTATTTT
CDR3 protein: CASSVLTAEDTQYF

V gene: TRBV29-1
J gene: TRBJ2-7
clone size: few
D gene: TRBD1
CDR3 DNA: TGCAGCGTTGCCAGGACAGGCGGCGAGCAGTACTTC
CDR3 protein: CSVARTGGEQYF

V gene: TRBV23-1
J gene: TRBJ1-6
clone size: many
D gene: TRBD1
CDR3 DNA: TGCGCCAGCATTTCCCCCCCACAGGGGGCCTATAATTCACCCCTCCACTTT
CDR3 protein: CASISPPQGAYNSPLHF

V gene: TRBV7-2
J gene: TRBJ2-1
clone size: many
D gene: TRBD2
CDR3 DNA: TGTGCCAGCACCCTACTAGCGGGAGTGGGAAATGAGCAGTTCTTC
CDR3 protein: CASTLLAGVGNEQFF

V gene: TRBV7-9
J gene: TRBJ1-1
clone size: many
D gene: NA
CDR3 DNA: TGTGCCAGCAGCTTAGGGGAGTATGCTGAAGCTTTCTTT
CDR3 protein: CASSLGEYAEAFF

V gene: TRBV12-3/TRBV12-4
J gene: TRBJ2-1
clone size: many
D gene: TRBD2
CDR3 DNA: TGTGCCAGCAGTTATGGGAGGGGAGCGGGGCAGTTCTTC
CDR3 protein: CASSYGRGAGQFF

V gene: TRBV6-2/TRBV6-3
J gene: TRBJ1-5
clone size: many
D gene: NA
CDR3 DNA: TGTGCCAGCAGAGAGGGGGATCAGCCCCAGCATTTT
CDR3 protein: CASREGDQPQHF

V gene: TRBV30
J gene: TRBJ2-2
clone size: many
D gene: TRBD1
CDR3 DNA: TGTGCCTGGAGGAAAACAGGGGTTCAGGCCACCGGGGAGCTGTTTTTT
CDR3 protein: CAWRKTGVQATGELFF

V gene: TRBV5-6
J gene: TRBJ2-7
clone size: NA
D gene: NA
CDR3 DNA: TGTGCCAGCAGCCCGGACGGTAATGTCTACGAGCAGTACTTC
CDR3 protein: CASSPDGNVYEQYF

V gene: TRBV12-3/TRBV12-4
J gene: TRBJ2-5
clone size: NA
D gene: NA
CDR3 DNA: TGTGCCAGCAGTTTTACCGGATCAGAGACCCAGTACTTC
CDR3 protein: CASSFTGSETQYF

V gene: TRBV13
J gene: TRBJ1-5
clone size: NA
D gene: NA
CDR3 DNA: TGTGCCAGCAGCCCTCAAGGTCAGCCCCAGCATTTT
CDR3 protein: CASSPQGQPQHF

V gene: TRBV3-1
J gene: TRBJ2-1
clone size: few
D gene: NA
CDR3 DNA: TGTGCCAGCAGCGTTCGAGGGAGCTCCTACAATGAGCAGTTCTTC
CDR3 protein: CASSVRGSSYNEQFF

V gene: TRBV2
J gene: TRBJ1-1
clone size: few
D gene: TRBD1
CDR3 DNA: TGTGCCAGCAGCCGCAGGGGGCGGAACACTGAAGCTTTCTTT
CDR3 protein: CASSRRGRNTEAFF

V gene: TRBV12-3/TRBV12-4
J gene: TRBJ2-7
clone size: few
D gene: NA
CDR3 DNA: TGTGCCAGCAGTTTACGTTGGGGACTCTCCTACGAGCAGTACTTC
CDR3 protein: CASSLRWGLSYEQYF

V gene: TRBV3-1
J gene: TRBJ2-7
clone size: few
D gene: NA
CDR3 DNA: TGTGCCAGCAGCCAAGTATCAGGGTTCGAGCAGTACTTC
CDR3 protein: CASSQVSGFEQYF

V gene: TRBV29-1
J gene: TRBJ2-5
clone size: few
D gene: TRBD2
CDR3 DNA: TGCAGCGGTCAGCGGGGGAGAGAAGAGACCCAGTACTTC
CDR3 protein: CSGQRGREETQYF

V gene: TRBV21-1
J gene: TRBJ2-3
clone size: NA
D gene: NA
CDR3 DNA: TGTGCCAGCAGAAAACCGTCATTTCTAAGACTAGCGGGCATCACAGATACGCAGTATTTT
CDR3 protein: CASRKPSFLRLAGITDTQYF

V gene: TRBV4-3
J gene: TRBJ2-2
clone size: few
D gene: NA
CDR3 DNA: TGCGCCAGCAGCCAACTCAAAACCACCGGGGAGCTGTTTTTT
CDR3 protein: CASSQLKTTGELFF

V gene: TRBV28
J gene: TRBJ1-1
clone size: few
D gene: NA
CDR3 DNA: TGTGCCAGCAGTTTGTTACGGGACAATGAAGCTTTCTTT
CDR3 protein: CASSLLRDNEAFF

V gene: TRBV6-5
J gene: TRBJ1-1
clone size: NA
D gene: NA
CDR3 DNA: TGTGCCAGCAGTTACTCGATAGAAACAAACACTGAAGCTTTCTTT
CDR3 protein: CASSYSIETNTEAFF

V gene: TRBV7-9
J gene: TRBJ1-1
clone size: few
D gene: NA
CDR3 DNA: TGTGCCAGCAGCTTAGGCAGGGTGGGGATGAACACTGAAGCTTTCTTT
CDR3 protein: CASSLGRVGMNTEAFF

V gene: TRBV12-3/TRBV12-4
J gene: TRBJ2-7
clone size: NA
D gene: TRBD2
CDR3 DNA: TGTGCCAGCAGACCGGGACTAGCGGCGACCTACGAGCAGTACTTC
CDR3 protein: CASRPGLAATYEQYF

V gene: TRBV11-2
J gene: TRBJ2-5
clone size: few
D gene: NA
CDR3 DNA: TGTGCCAGCAGCTTAGGAGGGGTCTTACAAGAGACCCAGTACTTC
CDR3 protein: CASSLGGVLQETQYF

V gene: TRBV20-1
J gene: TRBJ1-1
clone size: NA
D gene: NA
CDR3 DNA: TGCAGTGCTAGCCTTCCGATGACCGCGGGGCAGGGGAGGACGTGGGTGAACACTGAAGCTTTCTTT
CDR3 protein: CSASLPMTAGQGRTWVNTEAFF

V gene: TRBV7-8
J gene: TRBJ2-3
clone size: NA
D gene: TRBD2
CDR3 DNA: TGTGCCAGCAGCTCGGGACTATTAGATACGCAGTATTTT
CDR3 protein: CASSSGLLDTQYF

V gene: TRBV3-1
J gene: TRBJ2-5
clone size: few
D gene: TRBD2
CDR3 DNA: TGTGCCAGCAGCCATTATCTAGCGGGGGGGTCTCGAGAGACCCAGTACTTC
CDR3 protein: CASSHYLAGGSRETQYF

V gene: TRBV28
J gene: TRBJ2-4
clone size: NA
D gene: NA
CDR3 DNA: TGTGCCAGCAGTTCTGGCTACGGGCGGCTCTATAACATTCAGTACTTC
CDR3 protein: CASSSGYGRLYNIQYF

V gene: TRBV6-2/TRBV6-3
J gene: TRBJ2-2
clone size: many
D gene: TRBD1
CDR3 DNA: TGTGCCAGCAGTGACGGACAGGTTCACACCGGGGAGCTGTTTTTT
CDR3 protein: CASSDGQVHTGELFF

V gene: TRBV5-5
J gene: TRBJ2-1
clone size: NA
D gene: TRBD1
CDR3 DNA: TGTGCCAGCCAGCGGACAGGGTCCTACAATGAGCAGTTCTTC
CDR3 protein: CASQRTGSYNEQFF

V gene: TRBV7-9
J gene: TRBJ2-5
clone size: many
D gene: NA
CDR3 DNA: TGTGCCAGCAGTGGTTACCAGGAGACCCAGTACTTC
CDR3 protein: CASSGYQETQYF

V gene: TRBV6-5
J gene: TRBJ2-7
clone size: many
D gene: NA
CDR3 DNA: TGTGCCAGCAGTTACTTTGGGAGCTCCTACGAGCAGTACTTC
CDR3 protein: CASSYFGSSYEQYF

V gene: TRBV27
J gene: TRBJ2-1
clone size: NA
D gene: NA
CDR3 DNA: TGTGCCAGCAGTTTATCTGTACAGAACAATGAGCAGTTCTTC
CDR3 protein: CASSLSVQNNEQFF

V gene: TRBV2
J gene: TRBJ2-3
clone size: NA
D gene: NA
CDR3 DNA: TGTGCCAGCAGTGTGGGGGTACTCTCTAGCACAGATACGCAGTATTTT
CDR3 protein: CASSVGVLSSTDTQYF

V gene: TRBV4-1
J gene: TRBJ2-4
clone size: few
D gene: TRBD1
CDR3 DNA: TGCGCCAGCAGCCGAGACAGGGGGCTAAACATTCAGTACTTC
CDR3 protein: CASSRDRGLNIQYF

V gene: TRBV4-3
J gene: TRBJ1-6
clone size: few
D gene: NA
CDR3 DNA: TGCGCCAGCAGCCAAGTGGGGGGTTCACCCCTCCACTTT
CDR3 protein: CASSQVGGSPLHF

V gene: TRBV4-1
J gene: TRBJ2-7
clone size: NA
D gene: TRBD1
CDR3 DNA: TGCGCCAGCAGCCAGGAGCCCAGGGGGATGCAGTACTTC
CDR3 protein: CASSQEPRGMQYF

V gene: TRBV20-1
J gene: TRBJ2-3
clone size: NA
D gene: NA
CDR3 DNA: TGCAGTGCTTTTAGCGGAAACACAGATACGCAGTATTTT
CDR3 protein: CSAFSGNTDTQYF